These T cell receptor beta chains were read from a single sample in a study of CD8 T cells in ankylosing spondylitis. TCRdb redid the calling of the 5' RACE reads with MiXCR, one entry per CDR3 protein. This sample has tens of thousands of distinct CDR3 sequences, with under 7.5% found just once. The sample consisted of synovial fluid, either unsorted or a sorted T cell fraction (not recorded which). These receptors were obtained from a male donor with ankylosing spondylitis. Each CDR3 is given with its conserved first and last residue. D genes are given only for firm matches. The size of a clone is reported for some rows only, either as once, few or many, or as a class for expanded clones.

clone_size,j_call,d_call,v_call,cdr3_aa,cdr3_nt
hyperexpanded,TRBJ2-3,.,TRBV7-3,CASSPEGLPGADTQYF,TGTGCCAGCAGCCCCGAGGGTTTACCCGGCGCAGATACGCAGTATTTT
once,TRBJ2-1,TRBD2,TRBV3-1,CACCQDIRTSGRRDNEQFF,TGTGCCTGCTGCCAGGATATTCGGACTAGCGGGAGACGGGACAATGAGCAGTTCTTC
.,TRBJ2-3,.,TRBV20-1,CSARDRRVSLTDTQYF,TGCAGTGCTAGAGATCGGCGGGTTAGTCTCACAGATACGCAGTATTTT
many,TRBJ1-1,.,TRBV5-1,CASSLNGGAEAFF,TGCGCCAGCAGCTTAAACGGAGGGGCTGAAGCTTTCTTT
.,TRBJ1-1,.,TRBV5-1,CASSSYELETEAFF,TGCGCCAGCAGCTCGTACGAACTGGAGACTGAAGCTTTCTTT
few,TRBJ2-7,.,TRBV25-1,CASSAAGYEQYF,TGTGCCAGCAGTGCGGCAGGCTACGAGCAGTACTTC
few,TRBJ1-3,.,TRBV2,CASGQPSGNTIYF,TGTGCCAGCGGGCAGCCCTCTGGAAACACCATATATTTT
.,TRBJ1-1,.,TRBV5-1,CASSFEVNTEAFF,TGCGCCAGCAGCTTTGAGGTGAACACTGAAGCTTTCTTT
many,TRBJ2-7,.,TRBV14,CASSKLTGTYEQYF,TGTGCCAGCAGCAAGTTAACAGGGACCTACGAGCAGTACTTC
many,TRBJ1-1,.,TRBV29-1,CSVVQGSTEAFF,TGCAGCGTTGTGCAGGGGAGCACTGAAGCTTTCTTT
many,TRBJ1-5,TRBD1,TRBV2,CASRPDRRIIQPQHF,TGTGCCAGCAGACCGGACAGGAGGATAATTCAGCCCCAGCATTTT
many,TRBJ2-1,.,TRBV7-9,CASSLVLAYNEQFF,TGTGCCAGCAGCTTAGTACTCGCGTACAATGAGCAGTTCTTC
many,TRBJ2-3,TRBD2,TRBV7-2,CASSLFGTSGGDTQYF,TGTGCCAGCAGCTTATTTGGGACTAGCGGGGGAGATACGCAGTATTTT
many,TRBJ2-7,TRBD1,TRBV5-5,CASSLPPTGLDEQYF,TGTGCCAGCAGCTTGCCGCCGACAGGGCTTGACGAGCAGTACTTC